The rows below give T cell receptor beta chains drawn from one sample of a study of T-cell memory formation after mild COVID-19. TCRdb reanalysed the 5' RACE reads using MiXCR and keeps one entry per CDR3 protein. This sample carries hundreds of thousands of distinct CDR3 sequences, over 15% of them seen once, and the ten largest clones take approximately 12%. Material: PBMCs or a T cell subset sorted from them (not recorded which). The receptors were sampled from an adult woman who had mild COVID-19 (a few samples of this study predate the infection). Cell type and time point are not known. CDR3s include the opening cysteine and the closing phenylalanine or tryptophan. D genes are given only for firm matches. Some rows mark clone size as missing; the rest say once, few, many or name a class of expanded clone.

d_call j_call clone_size v_call cdr3_nt cdr3_aa
TRBD1 TRBJ2-2 NA TRBV4-1 TGCGCCAGCAGCCAACGAGACAGGGGCGCCCTCAACACCGGGGAGCTGTTTTTT CASSQRDRGALNTGELFF
NA TRBJ1-2 NA TRBV29-1 TGCAGCGTTGAAGGCCCAACAGATAACTATGGCTACACCTTC CSVEGPTDNYGYTF
TRBD2 TRBJ2-4 NA TRBV12-3/TRBV12-4 TGTGCCAGCAGTCCGACGGGGGGGAAAGCGGATAAAAACATTCAGTACTTC CASSPTGGKADKNIQYF
TRBD1 TRBJ2-6 NA TRBV6-5 TGTGCCAGCAGTTACTCGGGACAGGGGGCCGGGGCCAACGTCCTGACTTTC CASSYSGQGAGANVLTF
NA TRBJ1-2 few TRBV5-1 TGCGCCAGCAGCTTTCAGTCTAACTATGGCTACACCTTC CASSFQSNYGYTF
TRBD1 TRBJ2-2 many TRBV20-1 TGCAGTGCTAAGGGACAGGGGATAAGGGCCGGGGAGCTGTTTTTT CSAKGQGIRAGELFF
NA TRBJ2-1 NA TRBV7-9 TGTGCCAGCAGCTTTAGGACGGAGTACCTCTCCTACAATGAGCAGTTCTTC CASSFRTEYLSYNEQFF
TRBD2 TRBJ2-3 few TRBV7-8 TGTGCCAGCAGCTTAAGGGAACGACTAGCGGTCACAGATACGCAGTATTTT CASSLRERLAVTDTQYF
NA TRBJ1-2 few TRBV30 TGTGCCTGGTTCATCACGCAGGGAGCATACTATGGCTACACCTTC CAWFITQGAYYGYTF
TRBD1 TRBJ1-4 few TRBV7-2 TGTGCCAGCAGCTCCGGGACAGCTCCCGGGGAAAAACTGTTTTTT CASSSGTAPGEKLFF
NA TRBJ2-5 NA TRBV4-3 TGCGCCAGCAGCCAAGATGCGATAGCCAGCGCCCAAGAGACCCAGTACTTC CASSQDAIASAQETQYF
TRBD2 TRBJ2-3 NA TRBV25-1 TGTGCCAGCCTAGCGGGGGCCACAGATACGCAGTATTTT CASLAGATDTQYF
NA TRBJ1-1 NA TRBV10-3 TGTGCCATCCGGGGGTTGAACACTGAAGCTTTCTTT CAIRGLNTEAFF
NA TRBJ2-6 few TRBV29-1 TGCAGCGTTGAAGGGGACCTAACCCCCTCTGGGGCCAACGTCCTGACTTTC CSVEGDLTPSGANVLTF
TRBD2 TRBJ2-3 NA TRBV3-1 TGTGCCAGCAGCCATGACCTAGCGGGAGGAAGCACAGATACGCAGTATTTT CASSHDLAGGSTDTQYF